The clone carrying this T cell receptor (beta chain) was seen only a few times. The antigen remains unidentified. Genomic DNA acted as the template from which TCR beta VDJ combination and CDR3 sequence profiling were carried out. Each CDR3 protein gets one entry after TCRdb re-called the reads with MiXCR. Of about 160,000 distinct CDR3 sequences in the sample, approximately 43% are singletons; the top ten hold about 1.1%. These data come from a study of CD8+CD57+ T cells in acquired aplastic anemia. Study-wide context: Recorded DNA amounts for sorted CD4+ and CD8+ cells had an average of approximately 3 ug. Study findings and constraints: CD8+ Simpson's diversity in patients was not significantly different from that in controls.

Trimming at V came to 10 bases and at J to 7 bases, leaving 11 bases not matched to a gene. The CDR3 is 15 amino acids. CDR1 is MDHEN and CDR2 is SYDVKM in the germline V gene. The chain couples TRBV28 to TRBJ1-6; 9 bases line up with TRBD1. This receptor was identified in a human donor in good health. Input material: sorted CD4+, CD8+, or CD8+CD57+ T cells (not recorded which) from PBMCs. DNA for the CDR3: TGTGCCACCAGACCTACGGGACAGGGCAATTCACCCCTCCACTTT. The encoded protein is CATRPTGQGNSPLHF.